The present T cell receptor beta chain was sequenced within a study of T cells after yellow fever vaccination. The CDR3 is 12 amino acids. The V gene lost 5 bases and the J gene lost 9 bases, with 11 bases spanning the gap. CDR1 is MNHEY and CDR2 is SVGEGT in the germline V gene. Each CDR3 protein gets one entry after TCRdb re-called the 5' RACE reads with MiXCR. The sample has about 300,000 distinct CDR3 sequences, under 5% seen once. This TCR was sampled from a man aged 18 to 30 who received the YFV17D yellow fever vaccine. The source was PBMCs, collected 5 days after the yellow fever booster vaccination. V and J are TRBV6-2 or TRBV6-3 and TRBJ2-1; maybe TRBD1 (6 bases). CDR3 bases: TGTGCCAGCAGTCTAACAGGGATTGAGCAGTTCTTC. It encodes CASSLTGIEQFF.